A single sample is the source of the 14 T cell receptor beta chains below, sequenced in a study of post-analysis software for immune sequencing data. General study points: With TRBV5-6, TRBV5-1 and TRBV20-1 included, about five TRBV segments were more frequent in patients than in controls.

The antigens of these receptors remain unknown. Incorporated into the TCR beta cDNA libraries were unique molecular identifiers, which served to reduce PCR and sequencing biases. Using its own MiXCR run on the PCR reads, TCRdb lists one record per CDR3 protein. The table includes 750,000 to 950,000 distinct CDR3 sequences, approximately 44% detected once. The sample was blood. The origin of the receptors is a girl between 10 and 17 years old with multiple sclerosis.

The V gene is TRBV20-1, the J gene TRBJ2-7, with 9 bases identical to TRBD1. V shed 1 base, J shed 0 bases, and the junction held 13 bases outside the gene matches. CDR3 length equals 18 residues. The germline gives CDR1 DFQATT, CDR2 SNEGSKA (reference sequence). CDR3 residues: CSARVLGQGPWLSYEQYF. CDR3 nucleotide sequence: TGCAGTGCTAGAGTCCTAGGACAGGGGCCGTGGCTCTCCTACGAGCAGTACTTC.

The chain has TRBV5-1 and TRBJ2-3, with no clear D. The CDR3 spans 15 residues. CDR1 SGHRS and CDR2 YFSETQ come from the germline V gene. Between the trimmed V and J ends, which lost 3 bases and 4 bases, there was a span of 15 bases. CDR3 amino acids: CASSSVTYAPDTQYF. The DNA for the CDR3 is TGCGCCAGCAGCTCAGTTACTTACGCCCCAGATACGCAGTATTTT. The full variable domain, rest sourced from reference TRBV5-1 and TRBJ2-3, is KAGVTQTPRYLIKTRGQQVTLSCSPISGHRSVSWYQQTPGQGLQFLFEYFSETQRNKGNFPGRFSGRQFSNSRSEMNVSTLELGDSALYLCASSSVTYAPDTQYFGPGTRLTVL.

CDR3 coding DNA: TGTGCCAGCAGTTTAGGGGCAGGGCCCCATAATTCACCCCTCCACTTT. This sequence encodes CASSLGAGPHNSPLHF. J is TRBJ1-6 and V is TRBV27; TRBD1 might be the D (5 bases). Deletions cut 2 bases from V and 5 bases from J, with 13 bases between. The length of the CDR3 is 16 residues. In germline, CDR1 is MNHEY, CDR2 SMNVEV (reference sequence).

This clonotype came up a few times. V usage is TRBV7-2 and J usage is TRBJ2-5, with D uncertain. The CDR3 totals 17 residues. Germline CDR1 is SGHTA and CDR2 is FQGNSA. V was pared by 1 base and J by 0 bases, with 15 bases between. CDR3: CASSLGYRAQYQETQYF. In DNA, the CDR3 is TGTGCCAGCAGCTTAGGATACCGGGCCCAGTACCAAGAGACCCAGTACTTC.

V usage is TRBV12-3 or TRBV12-4 and J usage is TRBJ1-5; D gene uncertain. V was clipped by 3 bases and J by 6 bases, with 9 bases between them. This CDR3 is built from 13 residues. CDR3 sequence (DNA): TGTGCCAGCAGTTTGAGTCCCCTTCAGCCCCAGCATTTT. It specifies CASSLSPLQPQHF.

J is TRBJ2-1 and V is TRBV29-1; D is tentatively TRBD1 or TRBD2 (7 bases each). There are 19 residues in the CDR3. Germline CDR1 and CDR2: SQVTM and ANQGSEA. The V end lost 2 bases, the J end lost 2 bases, and 25 bases lay between the germline ends. The CDR3 sequence: CSVELFGTVQRGAYNEQFF. The CDR3 DNA follows: TGCAGCGTTGAATTGTTCGGGACAGTCCAACGGGGGGCCTACAATGAGCAGTTCTTC.

The V call is TRBV6-2 or TRBV6-3, the J call TRBJ2-1, with 10 bases fitting TRBD2. The CDR3 covers 17 residues. Germline assignment: CDR1 MNHEY and CDR2 SVGEGT. The ends lost 3 bases at V and 10 bases at J; junction bases unmatched: 15. The chain's CDR3 is CASSYASSGSSHLEQFF. The CDR3, as DNA: TGTGCCAGCAGTTATGCCTCTAGCGGGAGTTCTCATTTAGAGCAGTTCTTC.

This sequence joins TRBV4-1 and TRBJ2-1; possibly TRBD2 for D (6 bases). CDR3 size: 17 residues. The ends were cut back, 0 bases at V and 7 bases at J, with 19 bases in the middle. From germline, CDR1 is MGHRA and CDR2 YSYEKL. The CDR3 sequence: CASSQDLGRWARNEQFF. The DNA of the CDR3 is TGCGCCAGCAGCCAAGATCTGGGGAGGTGGGCCAGGAATGAGCAGTTCTTC.

Written as DNA, the CDR3 is TGCAGCGTTGCCCGATTCGGACAGCAAGAGACCCAGTACTTC. Its protein is CSVARFGQQETQYF. V gene TRBV29-1 combines with J gene TRBJ2-5, with a tentative D call TRBD1 (6 bases). Trimming pared 4 bases from V and 2 bases from J, leaving 14 bases between. The CDR3 totals 14 residues. Germline values: CDR1 SQVTM, CDR2 ANQGSEA.

This clonotype came up many times. The chain combines TRBV11-2 with TRBJ2-6; D is ambiguous. V was pared by 5 bases and J by 0 bases, with 8 bases between. CDR1 SGHAT and CDR2 FQNNGV come from the germline V gene. This CDR3 contains 15 residues. Here the CDR3 reads CASSAGYSGANVLTF. The CDR3 DNA reads as TGTGCCAGCAGCGCAGGATACTCTGGGGCCAACGTCCTGACTTTC.

This clonotype was observed at least ten times. The rearrangement uses TRBV10-3 and TRBJ2-7, with D perhaps TRBD2 (6 bases). Germline V lookup: CDR1 ENHRY, CDR2 SYGVKD. This CDR3 spans 14 amino acids. Trimming removed 3 bases from V and 9 bases from J, with 18 bases in between. In DNA, the CDR3 is TGTGCCATCAGTGATAGCGGCAGGGATTGGGGGCAGTACTTC. Translation gives CAISDSGRDWGQYF.

This rearrangement joins TRBV10-3 to TRBJ2-7; no clear D. CDR1 is ENHRY, CDR2 SYGVKD, per germline. This CDR3 region has 13 residues. Trimming removed 3 bases at V and 3 bases at J, with 9 bases between. CDR3 nucleotides: TGTGCCATCAGTGATAGGCAGAACTACGAGCAGTACTTC. Amino acids: CAISDRQNYEQYF.

The rearrangement joins TRBV2 to TRBJ2-5; TRBD1 agrees at 8 bases. The J call may be in error: the DNA end matches TRBJ2-7 better. This CDR3 contains 14 residues. CDR1 SNHLY and CDR2 FYNNEI come from the germline V gene. This CDR3 is CASGRQGSSYEQYF. In nucleotides, the CDR3 is TGTGCCAGCGGACGACAGGGGAGTTCCTACGAGCAGTACTTC.

The rearrangement uses TRBV30 and TRBJ1-1; no clear D. CDR1 and CDR2 from the germline V gene are GTSNPN and SVGIG (reference sequence). V was clipped by 4 bases and J by 3 bases, with 9 bases between them. The length of the CDR3 is 12 residues. This chain's CDR3 is CAWTRGYTEAFF. In DNA, the CDR3 is TGTGCCTGGACACGGGGTTACACTGAAGCTTTCTTT.